The table lists the clone carrying this T cell receptor beta chain with many counts. Its antigen remains unidentified. This sample was included in a study of T-cell reconstitution after alpha-beta-depleted transplantation in children. Trimming removed 0 bases at V and 6 bases at J, with 12 bases between. Per germline, CDR1 MNHEY and CDR2 SVGAGI. The CDR3 runs 14 residues. Unique molecular identifiers were incorporated into the prepared TCRbeta library. MiXCR, applied by TCRdb to the PCR reads, yields one record per CDR3 protein. Found here are tens of thousands of distinct CDR3 sequences, roughly 5% of them singletons; the top ten hold 15% to 20%. General study points: Reportedly, alpha-beta T cells present about two months post-transplant originated from several hundred expanded clones of graft origin.

The TCR was taken from a boy in the first two years of life who had a stem cell transplant for acute myeloid leukemia, so the T cells may come from the graft donor. The chain has TRBV6-5 and TRBJ2-7; D gene uncertain. The specimen was PBMCs, mostly from graft donor cells, collected 180 days after TCRalphabeta/CD19-depleted stem cell transplant. The CDR3 reads CASSYSRQNVEQYF. In DNA, the CDR3 is TGTGCCAGCAGTTACTCGAGGCAGAACGTCGAGCAGTACTTC.